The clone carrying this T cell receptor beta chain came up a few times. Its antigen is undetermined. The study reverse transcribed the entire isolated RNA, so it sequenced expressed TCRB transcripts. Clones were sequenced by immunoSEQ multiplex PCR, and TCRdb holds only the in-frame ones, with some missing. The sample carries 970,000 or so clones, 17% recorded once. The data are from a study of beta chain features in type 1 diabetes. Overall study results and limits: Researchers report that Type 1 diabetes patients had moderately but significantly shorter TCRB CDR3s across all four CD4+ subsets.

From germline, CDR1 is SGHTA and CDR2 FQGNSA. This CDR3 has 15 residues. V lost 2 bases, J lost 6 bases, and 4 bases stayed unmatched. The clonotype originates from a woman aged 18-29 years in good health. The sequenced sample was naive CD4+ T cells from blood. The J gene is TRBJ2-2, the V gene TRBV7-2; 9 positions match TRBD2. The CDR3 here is CASSLLGLASGELFF. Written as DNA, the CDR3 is TGTGCCAGCAGCTTATTGGGACTAGCTTCCGGGGAGCTGTTTTTT.